The 9 T cell receptor beta chains reported below all come from one sample, sequenced in a study of T-cell memory formation after mild COVID-19. Each CDR3 protein gets one entry after TCRdb re-called the 5' RACE reads with MiXCR. The profile shows about 180,000 distinct CDR3 sequences, approximately 16% of them singletons. Source material: PBMCs or a T cell subset sorted from them (not recorded which). These receptors were obtained from an adult woman who had mild COVID-19 (a few samples of this study predate the infection). Cell type and time point are not known.

V is TRBV5-1 and J is TRBJ2-7; D not certain. This CDR3 is built from 16 residues. CDR1 is SGHRS, CDR2 YFSETQ, per germline. Trimming took 4 bases from V and 3 from J, leaving 20 bases between them. CDR3 protein: CASSPGNRRWDYEQYF. CDR3 nucleotides: TGCGCCAGCAGCCCCGGAAATCGTCGATGGGACTACGAGCAGTACTTC.

This clonotype was recorded many times. The rearrangement uses TRBV5-1 and TRBJ2-4; 10 nucleotides align to TRBD1. The length of the CDR3 is 16 residues. J lost 3 bases, V lost 4 bases, and 7 bases had no gene match. CDR1 is SGHRS, CDR2 YFSETQ, per germline. The CDR3 spells CASSTGTGAHKNIQYF. CDR3 nucleotide sequence: TGCGCCAGCAGCACCGGGACAGGGGCCCACAAAAACATTCAGTACTTC.

This clonotype has just a few counts. DNA for the CDR3: TGTGCCAGCAGCTTAGATGCAGGGGGTAACTATGGCTACACCTTC. Its protein product is CASSLDAGGNYGYTF. This chain uses TRBV7-6 with TRBJ1-2, with 7 bases aligning to TRBD1. J lost 1 base, V lost 1 base, and 3 bases had no gene match. The CDR3 spans 15 residues. Germline CDR1 reads SGHVS; CDR2 reads FNYEAQ.

This clonotype has a handful of counts. The rearrangement joins TRBV6-2 or TRBV6-3 to TRBJ2-1, with 8 bases aligning to TRBD1. The V gene end was trimmed by 4 bases and the J gene end by 1 base; junction bases not matched to a gene: 3. The CDR3 is 15 residues long. CDR1 is MNHEY, CDR2 SVGEGT, per germline. CDR3 residues: CASSSWTGSYNEQFF. The CDR3 nucleotides read TGTGCCAGCAGTTCGTGGACAGGGTCCTACAATGAGCAGTTCTTC.

The chain couples TRBV3-1 to TRBJ2-7; D is uncertain. Germline values: CDR1 LGHDT, CDR2 YNNKEL (reference sequence). The CDR3 has 12 amino acids. V gave up 1 base and J gave up 6 bases, with 7 bases separating them. In nucleotides, the CDR3 is TGTGCCAGCAGCCAAGCCTCAACCGAGCAGTACTTC. Translated: CASSQASTEQYF.

This rearrangement joins TRBV24-1 to TRBJ2-1, with TRBD2 matching 7 bases. Germline CDR1 KGHDR, CDR2 SFDVKD. This CDR3 comprises 15 residues. J gave up 6 bases and V 2 bases, and 6 bases lay outside the gene matches. CDR3 in DNA: TGTGCCACCAGTGATTCCCGACTAGCACTCAATGAGCAGTTCTTC. This gives the protein CATSDSRLALNEQFF.

This chain links TRBV6-5 with TRBJ1-2; 7 bases agree with TRBD1. V was clipped by 0 bases and J by 7 bases; unmatched bases: 8. Per germline, CDR1 MNHEY and CDR2 SVGAGI. The CDR3 consists of 15 residues. DNA of the CDR3: TGTGCCAGCAGTTACTCAGGGGGCGCCTCCCGTGGCTACACCTTC. Protein sequence: CASSYSGGASRGYTF.

This clonotype was observed a few times. V is TRBV11-2 and J is TRBJ2-1, with 9 bases lining up with TRBD2. Germline V gene sequence: CDR1 SGHAT, CDR2 FQNNGV. The CDR3 loop spans 16 amino acids. Losses at the gene ends were 0 bases for V and 7 bases for J; bases not matched to a gene: 7. As DNA, the CDR3 is TGTGCCAGCAGCTTAGATTTTAGCGGGAGTAGAAATGAGCAGTTCTTC. It yields the protein CASSLDFSGSRNEQFF.

The rearrangement uses TRBV2 and TRBJ1-1; 9 bases match TRBD1. J was trimmed by 1 base and V by 6 bases; bases with no gene match: 6. Per germline, CDR1 SNHLY and CDR2 FYNNEI. There are 15 residues in the CDR3. This CDR3 reads CASSGTGTQNTEAFF. The CDR3 bases are TGTGCCAGCAGCGGGACAGGGACCCAGAACACTGAAGCTTTCTTT.